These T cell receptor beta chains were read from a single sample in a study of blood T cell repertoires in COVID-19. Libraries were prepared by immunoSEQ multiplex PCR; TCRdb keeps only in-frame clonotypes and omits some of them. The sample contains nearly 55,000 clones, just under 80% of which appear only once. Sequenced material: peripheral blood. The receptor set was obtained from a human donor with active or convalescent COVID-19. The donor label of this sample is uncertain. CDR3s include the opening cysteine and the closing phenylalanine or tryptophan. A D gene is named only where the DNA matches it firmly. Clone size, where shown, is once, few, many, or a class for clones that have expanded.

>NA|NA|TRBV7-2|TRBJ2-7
CASSSTGTLQAYEQYF
TGTGCCAGCAGCTCTACCGGGACACTTCAAGCCTACGAGCAGTACTTC
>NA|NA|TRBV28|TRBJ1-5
CASRGDYYSNQPQHF
TGTGCCAGCAGGGGAGATTACTATAGCAATCAGCCCCAGCATTTT
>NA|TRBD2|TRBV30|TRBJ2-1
CACTDRLAGGGSYNEQFF
TGTGCCTGCACTGATCGGCTAGCGGGAGGGGGTTCCTACAATGAGCAGTTCTTC
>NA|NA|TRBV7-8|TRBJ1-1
CASSLERGLPEAFF
TGTGCCAGCAGCTTGGAAAGGGGTCTCCCTGAAGCTTTCTTT
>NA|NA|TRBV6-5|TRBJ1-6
CASTQQQGYNSPLHF
TGTGCCAGCACTCAACAACAGGGTTATAATTCACCCCTCCACTTT
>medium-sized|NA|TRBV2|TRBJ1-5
CASRAGLSNQPQHF
TGTGCCAGCAGAGCAGGTCTTAGCAATCAGCCCCAGCATTTT
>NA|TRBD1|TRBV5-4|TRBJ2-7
CASSTQDRAYEQYF
TGTGCCAGCAGCACCCAGGACAGGGCCTACGAGCAGTACTTC
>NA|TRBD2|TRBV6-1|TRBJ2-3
CASSEGNGRGGDTQYF
TGTGCCAGCAGTGAAGGAAACGGGAGGGGGGGCGATACGCAGTATTTT
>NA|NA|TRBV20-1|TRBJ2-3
CSASPFGDSTDTQYF
TGCAGTGCTAGTCCATTCGGGGATAGCACAGATACGCAGTATTTT
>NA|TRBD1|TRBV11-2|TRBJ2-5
CASSLMNRGKETQYF
TGTGCCAGCAGCTTAATGAACAGGGGGAAAGAGACCCAGTACTTC